The clone carrying this T cell receptor (beta chain) has only one observation. The antigen is not known. Profiled with immunoSEQ multiplex PCR; TCRdb holds only in-frame clones, not every one. Among approximately 21,000 clones, approximately 77% were seen once, and the ten largest hold 15% to 20%. Germline-derived CDR1 and CDR2 are SEHNR and FQNEAQ (reference sequence). V gave up 1 base and J gave up 9 bases, with 4 bases separating them. The CDR3 totals 11 residues. This entry comes from a study of PD-1 blockade in classical Hodgkin lymphoma. Study-wide background: Administration of nivolumab to patients was at 3 mg/kg intravenously every 2 weeks. Study outcomes and limitations: Patients excluded were those beginning nivolumab under 1 year after ASCT. Diminished baseline TCR diversity has been reported in newly diagnosed patients relative to healthy donors. In CD4+ cells, TCR diversity went up significantly by C4D1, but in CD8+ cells it did not.

The time point here: cycle 4 day 1 (C4D1), after 6 weeks of nivolumab. In every patient, relapse followed autologous stem cell transplantation, while exposure to brentuximab vedotin differed. This TCR derives from a human donor with classical Hodgkin lymphoma. The sequences come from peripheral blood mononuclear cells (PBMCs), collected before the fourth cycle of nivolumab. V usage is TRBV7-9 and J usage is TRBJ2-1; unclear D gene. In DNA form, the CDR3 reads TGTGCCAGCAGCTTAGAGGTTGAGCAGTTCTTC. It specifies CASSLEVEQFF.